The 15 T cell receptor beta chains listed next were all sequenced from one sample in a study of long-term antiretroviral therapy in people with HIV. With survey level as its setting, the immunoSEQ assay was v3.0. Profiling relied on immunoSEQ multiplex PCR, and the TCRdb table lists in-frame clones only, not all of them. The table lists roughly 20,000 clones, over 75% of them singletons. Source: unsorted PBMCs, taken 1.8 years before starting antiretroviral therapy. These receptors were obtained from a woman in her twenties or thirties with HIV.

V and J are TRBV19 and TRBJ1-4; perhaps TRBD1 as D (5 bases). The V and J ends lost 7 bases and 9 bases respectively, with 15 bases between them. Per the germline V gene, CDR1 is LNHDA and CDR2 is SQIVND (reference sequence). The CDR3 spans 13 residues. Here the CDR3 DNA reads TGTGCCAGTATTTCCGGGACTGGACAAAAACTGTTTTTT. It specifies CASISGTGQKLFF.

This rearrangement joins TRBV12-5 to TRBJ2-3; D is unresolved. Germline CDR1 is LGHNT and CDR2 is FRNRAP. This CDR3 contains 15 residues. V was shortened by 6 bases and J by 1 base, with 14 bases between the two germline ends. The chain's CDR3 is CASGDGPTGTDTQYF. The CDR3 nucleotides are TGTGCTAGTGGAGACGGCCCCACGGGCACAGATACGCAGTATTTT.

The V gene is TRBV2, the J gene TRBJ2-6; D gene ambiguous. CDR3 length: 15 residues. The germline V gene encodes CDR1 SNHLY and CDR2 FYNNEI. V was cut by 1 base and J by 0 bases, with 4 bases left in between. In nucleotides, the CDR3 is TGTGCCAGCAGTGAAGAGAGCTCTGGGGCCAACGTCCTGACTTTC. Residues: CASSEESSGANVLTF.

The sample holds a few counts of this clone. The chain combines TRBV9 with TRBJ2-2; weak D call: TRBD1 (6 bases). Germline-derived CDR1 and CDR2 are SGDLS and YYNGEE. This CDR3 has 14 amino acids. V was pared by 5 bases and J by 7 bases, with 15 bases between. The CDR3 bases are TGTGCCAGCAGAGACGACAGGAACGGCGGGGAGCTGTTTTTT. Translating gives CASRDDRNGGELFF.

The chain joins TRBV6-6 to TRBJ2-1; weak D call: TRBD2 (5 bases). The V end lost 2 bases, the J end lost 6 bases, and 11 bases lay between the germline ends. This CDR3 has 14 residues. The germline gives CDR1 MNHNY, CDR2 SVGAGI (reference sequence). The CDR3: CASSYREPPNEQFF. The DNA for the CDR3 is TGTGCCAGCAGTTACAGGGAGCCGCCCAATGAGCAGTTCTTC.

The V gene is TRBV5-1, the J gene TRBJ2-7; 7 positions match TRBD1. Germline V gives CDR1 SGHRS, CDR2 YFSETQ. Trimming at V came to 3 bases and at J to 1 base, leaving 4 bases not matched to a gene. The CDR3 loop spans 14 amino acids. CDR3 DNA sequence: TGCGCCAGCAGCTCCGGGGACAGATCCTACGAGCAGTACTTC. It encodes CASSSGDRSYEQYF.

This chain joins TRBV4-1 and TRBJ1-6; no definite D call. Trimming removed 1 base at V and 5 bases at J, with 9 bases between. The CDR3 is made up of 15 amino acids. The V gene's germline CDR1 is MGHRA and CDR2 YSYEKL. The CDR3 protein is CASSQVGNNNSPLHF. The DNA of the CDR3 is TGCGCCAGCAGCCAAGTAGGGAACAATAATTCACCCCTCCACTTT.

The V call is TRBV2, the J call TRBJ1-2; a weak D match, TRBD1 (6 bases). The length of the CDR3 is 13 residues. Trimming removed 7 bases at V and 3 bases at J, with 12 bases between. CDR1 and CDR2 (germline): SNHLY, FYNNEI. CDR3 sequence reads: CASNEGGDYGYTF. DNA for the CDR3: TGTGCCAGCAATGAGGGGGGGGACTATGGCTACACCTTC. The complete variable domain, with remaining parts taken from reference TRBV2 and TRBJ1-2, reads EPEVTQTPSHQVTQMGQEVILRCVPISNHLYFYWYRQILGQKVEFLVSFYNNEISEKSEIFDDQFSVERPDGSNFTLKIRSTKLEDSAMYFCASNEGGDYGYTFGSGTRLTVV.

The chain carries TRBV14 and TRBJ2-5, with a weak D call TRBD2 (6 bases). This CDR3 is built from 15 residues. Per the germline V gene, CDR1 is SGHDN and CDR2 is FVKESK. Trimming left V 2 bases short and J 2 bases short, with 12 bases between. For the CDR3, the DNA is TGTGCCAGCAGCCAATTGAGCGGGCCTCAAGAGACCCAGTACTTC. This encodes CASSQLSGPQETQYF.

A word on this clone: One end of the junction fails to match germline, which may point to a read error. V and J are TRBV10-3 and TRBJ1-1, with D unclear. CDR1 is ENHRY and CDR2 is SYGVKD in the germline V gene. This CDR3 is built from 11 residues. The CDR3 coding sequence is TGCGCCAGCACAATTGGAGAGCAAGCTTTCTTT. Its protein is CASTIGEQAFF.

The chain carries TRBV7-2 and TRBJ1-1, with 7 bases lining up with TRBD1. V lost 2 bases and J lost 9; bases outside the gene matches: 9. The CDR3 has 14 residues. Germline V gene data show CDR1 as SGHTA and CDR2 as FQGNSA. In DNA, the CDR3 is TGTGCCAGCAGCTTAACGACCAGACAGGGAAAAGCTTTCTTT. Its translation: CASSLTTRQGKAFF.

The gene calls are TRBV5-1 and TRBJ1-3; no clear D gene. This CDR3 has 12 amino acids. Germline V CDR1 and CDR2: SGHRS, YFSETQ. Trimming stripped 4 bases from V and 2 bases from J, with 4 bases between. The CDR3 loop is CASSPTGNTIYF. The CDR3 coding sequence is TGCGCCAGCAGCCCTACTGGAAACACCATATATTTT. The complete variable domain, with remaining parts taken from reference TRBV5-1 and TRBJ1-3, reads KAGVTQTPRYLIKTRGQQVTLSCSPISGHRSVSWYQQTPGQGLQFLFEYFSETQRNKGNFPGRFSGRQFSNSRSEMNVSTLELGDSALYLCASSPTGNTIYFGEGSWLTVV.

The genes are TRBV5-1 and TRBJ1-3; D perhaps matches TRBD1 (5 bases). In germline, CDR1 is SGHRS, CDR2 YFSETQ. This CDR3 comprises 16 residues. The germline V and J ends were trimmed by 4 bases and 4 bases, with 18 bases remaining between them. This chain's CDR3 is CASSRGPELSGNTIYF. In nucleotides, the CDR3 is TGCGCCAGCAGCCGGGGCCCAGAGTTATCAGGAAACACCATATATTTT. Filled out from reference TRBV5-1 and TRBJ1-3, the complete variable domain reads KAGVTQTPRYLIKTRGQQVTLSCSPISGHRSVSWYQQTPGQGLQFLFEYFSETQRNKGNFPGRFSGRQFSNSRSEMNVSTLELGDSALYLCASSRGPELSGNTIYFGEGSWLTVV.

J is TRBJ1-2 and V is TRBV7-2, with a weak D call TRBD1 (5 bases). V shed 5 bases and J shed 4 bases, with 20 bases lying between them. The germline V gene encodes CDR1 SGHTA and CDR2 FQGNSA. The CDR3 has 16 amino acids. DNA for the CDR3: TGTGCCAGCAGCCCCCTCGGGACCTCGTTCTTCTATGGCTACACCTTC. Encoded protein: CASSPLGTSFFYGYTF.

The chain's CDR3 is CASQDRYSGNTIYF. The DNA for the CDR3 is TGTGCCAGCCAGGACAGATACTCTGGAAACACCATATATTTT. The chain couples TRBV2 to TRBJ1-3, with D tentatively TRBD1 (6 bases). The ends were cut back, 8 bases at V and 0 bases at J, with 11 bases in the middle. Germline V gives CDR1 SNHLY, CDR2 FYNNEI. The length of the CDR3 is 14 residues.